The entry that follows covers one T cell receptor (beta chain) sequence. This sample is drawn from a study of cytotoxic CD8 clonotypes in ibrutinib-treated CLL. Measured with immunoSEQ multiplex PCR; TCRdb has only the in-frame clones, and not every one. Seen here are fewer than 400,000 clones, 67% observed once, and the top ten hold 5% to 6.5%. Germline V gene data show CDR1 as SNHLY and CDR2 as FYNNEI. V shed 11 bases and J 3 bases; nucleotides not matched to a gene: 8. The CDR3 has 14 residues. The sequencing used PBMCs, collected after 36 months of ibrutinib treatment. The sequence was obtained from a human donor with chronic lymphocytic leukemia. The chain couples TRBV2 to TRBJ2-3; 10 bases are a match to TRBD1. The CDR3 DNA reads TGTGCCCCACAGGACAGGGGGTTGACAGATACGCAGTATTTT. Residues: CAPQDRGLTDTQYF.